This TCR beta chain is drawn from a study of Graves' ophthalmopathy and Graves' hyperthyroidism (dated by TCRdb to the late 2010s). Background on the whole study: Peripheral blood samples were taken at the time of initial diagnosis, before any treatment was given. TCR beta repertoire signatures were used to distinguish Graves' ophthalmopathy from Graves' hyperthyroidism and to predict progression to ophthalmopathy. In total, 135 blood samples were TCR-sequenced: 43 ophthalmopathy, 80 or so hyperthyroidism and some 17 hyperthyroidism-to-ophthalmopathy patients. To explore V-J signatures distinguishing ophthalmopathy from hyperthyroidism, a discovery set of 100 or so patients (fewer than 45 ophthalmopathy, over 55 stable hyperthyroidism) was enrolled. An independent validation cohort comprised about 20 hyperthyroidism patients and roughly 15 patients who later progressed from hyperthyroidism to ophthalmopathy. In over five hyperthyroidism patients, T-cell repertoires of thyroid tissue and blood were compared. Following sampling, methimazole starting at 30 mg daily was administered to hyperthyroidism patients, and high-dose intravenous methylprednisolone was administered to ophthalmopathy patients. The approximately 98 discovery patients were randomly divided into training and test sets at a 7:3 ratio. General study outcomes and caveats: Ophthalmopathy was separated from stable hyperthyroidism by the 13-signature model with about 85% sensitivity and about 81% specificity in cross-validation and with 80%/75% in the test set. Sample size was not predetermined statistically, and investigators were not blinded to group allocation. In validation, the model predicted ophthalmopathy progression with about 71% sensitivity and roughly 78% specificity; 12 predicted patients were CT-confirmed with GO in a median of around 6 months. Most expanded thyroid clonotypes with frequency above 0.001 were also detected in blood, suggesting blood repertoires may reflect the thyroid immune response.

For repertoire sequencing, TCR beta CDR3 regions were amplified from RNA transcripts. The first round of RT-PCR was done with HTBI primers and the Qiagen OneStep RT-PCR kit, and was followed by a second round of multiplex PCR, then size selection and purification. Libraries were sequenced on an Illumina HiSeq2000 using paired-end 100 bp reads. Under the source paper's analysis protocol: SOAPnuke was used to process the reads, throwing out any read that had adapters, had uncalled bases, had a mean Phred below 15, or lacked an exact constant-primer or identifier match. COPE v1.2.5 was used to merge the high-quality paired reads. Each unique nucleotide sequence was defined as a clonotype, and clonotypes were aligned to IMGT TRB V, D and J references with MiTCR v1.1. The analysis was limited to V-J combinations with a frequency above 0.0001, which together covered approximately 99% of the repertoires. A TCR clonal expansion and chaos score per V-J combination was defined as the ratio of F50 clonal expansion to chaos observed in the TCRdist matrix. Welch's t-statistics and random forest were used to narrow the features down to 10 to 15 V-J combinations, which were then fed into a naive Bayes classifier. The Morisita-Horn index was used to measure how similar the thyroid and blood repertoires were. The public reads were quality trimmed at Q25 with fastp and then assembled into clones with MiXCR by TCRdb, keeping productive beta chains. A single entry per CDR3 protein holds the most common genes and DNA from its merged rows. These V and J calls originate from TCRdb's pipeline instead of the authors' own analysis. The table for this sample lists 500,000 to 700,000 distinct CDR3 sequences; 20% to 25% of them were counted only once. About 6.6% of the sample comes from the top ten.

Including the terminal cysteine and phenylalanine, the CDR3 comprises 11 residues. This entry keeps only the CDR3 DNA: 33 bases, framed from base 1. The V end loses 7 bases and the J end loses 4 bases, and a stretch of 8 bases separates them. CDR1 and CDR2 were assigned from the germline V gene as SNHLY and FYNNEI. Hyperthyroidism was considered stable if no progression to ophthalmopathy occurred within 18 months of follow-up. Hyperthyroidism patients were newly diagnosed, with disease duration under 2 months, and aged 18 to 65 years. Patients with other autoimmune diseases, uncontrolled infections, pregnancy or lactation were excluded. Clinical symptoms, serum thyroxine, TRAb, thyroid ultrasound and orbital computed tomography were used for diagnosis. PBMCs were isolated from around 10 ml of fresh peripheral blood by Ficoll-Paque density gradient centrifugation. Trizol reagent was used to extract the total RNA, and its quality was then checked on an Agilent 2100 Bioanalyzer.

This clonotype was detected ten times or more. Its specific antigen is unknown. Within one base of it there is no much larger clone, and no base qualities were kept. The TCR sequence derives from a woman aged 18-30 years with stable Graves' hyperthyroidism. Some clones in this sample may be carry-over from other donors' samples. Donor details come from another sample of the same person, matched by shared clones. Recombination connected TRBV2 to TRBJ2-7; no D segment can be confidently identified. Material for sequencing was peripheral blood. The nucleotide sequence reads as follows: TGTGCCAGCACAGGAGAATACGAGCAGTACTTC. It is translated as CASTGEYEQYF.